These T cell receptor beta chains were read from a single sample in a study of CD4 T cells in relation to SARS-CoV-2 and coronaviruses. Here immunoSEQ multiplex PCR was the method, and the copy in TCRdb shows in-frame clones only, minus some. The sample has about 64,000 clones, approximately 94% seen once; the top ten hold approximately 0.15%. Sample: naive CD4+ T cells from PBMCs. These TCRs come from a human donor in good health. Both conserved end residues are part of each CDR3. A D gene is named only where the DNA matches it firmly. Not every row has a clone size; where given, it reads once, few, many or a size class.

D gene	clone size	V gene	J gene	CDR3 DNA	CDR3 protein
TRBD1	NA	TRBV27	TRBJ1-1	TGTGCCAGCAGTTTGGGTGGACAGGGGACTGAAGCTTTCTTT	CASSLGGQGTEAFF
NA	few	TRBV7-9	TRBJ2-7	TGTGCCAGCAGCTTAGAACTAGTTTCCTACGAGCAGTACTTC	CASSLELVSYEQYF
TRBD1	NA	TRBV2	TRBJ2-7	TGTGCCAGCAGTGATCTTATCGGGACAGGGGACCGGTACTTC	CASSDLIGTGDRYF
NA	NA	TRBV30	TRBJ1-5	TGTGCCTGGAGTGTAAAAAGTTGGGCAGGGAGGGAACAGCCCCAGCATTTT	CAWSVKSWAGREQPQHF
NA	NA	TRBV19	TRBJ2-7	TGTGCCACCAGGACAGTCTCCTACGAGCAGTACTTC	CATRTVSYEQYF
TRBD2	NA	TRBV13	TRBJ2-3	TGTGCCAGCAGCTTAGGAAAGACTAGCGGGAGTACAGATACGCAGTATTTT	CASSLGKTSGSTDTQYF
NA	NA	TRBV6-5	TRBJ1-1	TGTGCCAGCAGTTACGAACACGGACAGAGGGGCACTGAAGCTTTCTTT	CASSYEHGQRGTEAFF
TRBD1	NA	TRBV3-1/TRBV3-2	TRBJ2-2	TGTGCCAGCAGCCATCATGCAAGACAGGGAAACACCGGGGAGCTGTTTTTT	CASSHHARQGNTGELFF
TRBD1	NA	TRBV18	TRBJ1-1	TGTGCCAGCTCACCAAACACAGGGGACACTGAAGCTTTCTTT	CASSPNTGDTEAFF
NA	NA	TRBV10-3	TRBJ1-1	TGTGCCATCAGCCAAAAGGTAGAGGGGGGAGGTGAAGCTTTCTTT	CAISQKVEGGGEAFF
NA	NA	TRBV4-2	TRBJ2-1	TGTGCCAGCAGCCAAGATTATCGGACTTCATCCTACAATGAGCAGTTCTTC	CASSQDYRTSSYNEQFF
NA	NA	TRBV5-4	TRBJ1-2	TGTGCCAGCAGCCCTTCACTCTCGACAGCTATCTATGGCTACACCTTC	CASSPSLSTAIYGYTF
TRBD1	NA	TRBV30	TRBJ2-7	TGTGCCGGGACAGTCTACTCTTCCTACGAGCAGTACTTC	CAGTVYSSYEQYF
TRBD2	NA	TRBV5-1	TRBJ2-7	TGCGCCAGCAGTTTAGGACTAGCGGACTACGAGGAGCAGTACTTC	CASSLGLADYEEQYF
TRBD2	NA	TRBV10-1	TRBJ2-3	TGCGCCAGCAGTGAGTCCATGCTAGCGGATTTATTTTTT	CASSESMLADLFF
TRBD1	NA	TRBV2	TRBJ1-4	TGTGCCAGCAGCACATCGGGACAGACTAATGAAAAACTGTTTTTT	CASSTSGQTNEKLFF
TRBD2	NA	TRBV15	TRBJ2-7	TGTGCCACCAGCAGAGGACTAGCGGGAGGGCCCTCCTACGAGCAGTACTTC	CATSRGLAGGPSYEQYF
NA	once	TRBV19	TRBJ2-1	TGTGCCAGTAGTACTCCCAGTTCCTACAATGAGCAGTTCTTC	CASSTPSSYNEQFF
NA	NA	TRBV6-5	TRBJ2-1	TGTGCCAGCAGTTACTCCCTAGCGAGGAGTAGTAGGGAGCAGTTCTTC	CASSYSLARSSREQFF
NA	NA	TRBV29-1	TRBJ2-3	TGCAGCGTTGATGCTAGCGATATCACAGATACGCAGTATTTT	CSVDASDITDTQYF
NA	NA	TRBV12-5	TRBJ2-1	TGTGCTAGTGGTTTGGTAGACAGAGGGGGGCAGTTCTTC	CASGLVDRGGQFF
TRBD1	NA	TRBV27	TRBJ2-2	TGTGCCAGCAGTACGGGGACAGGTCGAAAACCCACCGGGGAGCTGTTTTTT	CASSTGTGRKPTGELFF
TRBD2	NA	TRBV5-1	TRBJ2-1	TGCGCCAGCAGTTGGACTAGCTGGGGTGATGAGCAGTTCTTC	CASSWTSWGDEQFF
NA	NA	TRBV9	TRBJ2-5	TGTGCCAGCAGCGATTCTTATGCAGAGACCCAGTACTTC	CASSDSYAETQYF
TRBD1	NA	TRBV18	TRBJ1-1	TGTGCCAGCTCACGACAGGGGAACACTGAAGCTTTCTTT	CASSRQGNTEAFF
NA	NA	TRBV19	TRBJ2-2	TGTGCCAGTAGTATACGGACCGGGGAGCTGTTTTTT	CASSIRTGELFF